This TCR beta chain was sequenced in a study of cytomegalovirus exposure and HLA in healthy donors. Overall study context: The approximately 120 validation repertoires, a later analysis reported, used the same platform as the 666 first-cohort repertoires. Notes on the study in general: Cytomegalovirus status was reportedly diagnosed by the classifier with high sensitivity and specificity. The study designated fewer than 200 TCR beta chains cytomegalovirus-associated.

Separate from the approximately 600-subject first cohort was the roughly 120-subject validation cohort, to which the donors belonged. Only in-frame clones appear in the TCRdb table, and some are missing; sequencing was by immunoSEQ multiplex PCR. The sample has 200,000 to 300,000 clones, about 90% seen once. CDR1 and CDR2 from the germline V gene are LNHDA and SQIVND (reference sequence). The CDR3 consists of 12 residues. Trimming shortened V by 10 bases and J by 4 bases, and 14 bases separated the two germline ends. As concerns this clone: Its cognate antigen is unknown.

Sequencing used PBMCs. This chain links TRBV19 with TRBJ2-7; D is ambiguous. This sequence was found in a woman aged 30 to 39 in good health and CMV-seronegative. This CDR3 is CATGEWGYEQYF. The CDR3 bases are TGTGCCACAGGCGAATGGGGATACGAGCAGTACTTC.